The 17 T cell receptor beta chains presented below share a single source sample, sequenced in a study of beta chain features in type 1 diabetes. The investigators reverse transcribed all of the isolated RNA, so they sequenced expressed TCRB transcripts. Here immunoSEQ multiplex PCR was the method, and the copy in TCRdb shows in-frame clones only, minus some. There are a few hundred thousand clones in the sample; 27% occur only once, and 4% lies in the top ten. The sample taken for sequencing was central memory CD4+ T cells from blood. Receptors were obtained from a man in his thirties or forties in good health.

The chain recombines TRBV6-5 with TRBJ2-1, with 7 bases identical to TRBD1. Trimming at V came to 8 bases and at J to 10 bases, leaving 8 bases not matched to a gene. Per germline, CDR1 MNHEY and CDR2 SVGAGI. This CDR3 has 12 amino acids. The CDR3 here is CASHRQGGEQFF. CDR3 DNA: TGTGCCAGCCACCGACAGGGCGGAGAGCAGTTCTTC.

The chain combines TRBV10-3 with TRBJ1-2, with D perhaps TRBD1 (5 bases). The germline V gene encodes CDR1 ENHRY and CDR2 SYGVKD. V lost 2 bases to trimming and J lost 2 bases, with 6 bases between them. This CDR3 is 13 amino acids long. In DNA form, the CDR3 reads TGTGCCATCAGTGAGGACAGAAACTATGGCTACACCTTC. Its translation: CAISEDRNYGYTF.

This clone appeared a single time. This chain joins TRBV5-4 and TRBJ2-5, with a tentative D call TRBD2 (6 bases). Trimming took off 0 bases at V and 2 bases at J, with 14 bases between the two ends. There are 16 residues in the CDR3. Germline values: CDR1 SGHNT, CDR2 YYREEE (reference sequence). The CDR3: CASSLGLGTRQETQYF. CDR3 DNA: TGTGCCAGCAGCTTGGGGTTGGGGACTCGTCAAGAGACCCAGTACTTC.

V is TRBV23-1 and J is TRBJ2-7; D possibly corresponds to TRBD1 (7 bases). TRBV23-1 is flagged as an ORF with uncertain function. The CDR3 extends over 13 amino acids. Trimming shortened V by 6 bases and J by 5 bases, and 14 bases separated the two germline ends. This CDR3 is CASRPWRGHEQYF. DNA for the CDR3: TGCGCCAGCAGACCGTGGAGGGGGCACGAGCAGTACTTC.

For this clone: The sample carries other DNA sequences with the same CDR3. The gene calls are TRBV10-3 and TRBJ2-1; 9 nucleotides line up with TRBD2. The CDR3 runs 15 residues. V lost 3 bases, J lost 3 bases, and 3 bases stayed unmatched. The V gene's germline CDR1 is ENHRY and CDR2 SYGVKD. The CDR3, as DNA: TGTGCCATCAGTGAAGGAGCGGGGGGCTACAATGAGCAGTTCTTC. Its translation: CAISEGAGGYNEQFF.

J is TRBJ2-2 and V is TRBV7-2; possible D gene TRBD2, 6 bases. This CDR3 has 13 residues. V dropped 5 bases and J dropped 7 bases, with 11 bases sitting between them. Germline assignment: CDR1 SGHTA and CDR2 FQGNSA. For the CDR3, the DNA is TGTGCCAGCAGCCCAGTCGGGGGCGGGGAGCTGTTTTTT. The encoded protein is CASSPVGGGELFF. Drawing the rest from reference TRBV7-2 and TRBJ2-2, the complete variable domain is GAGVSQSPSNKVTEKGKDVELRCDPISGHTALYWYRQSLGQGLEFLIYFQGNSAPDKSGLPSDRFSAERTGGSVSTLTIQRTQQEDSAVYLCASSPVGGGELFFGEGSRLTVL.

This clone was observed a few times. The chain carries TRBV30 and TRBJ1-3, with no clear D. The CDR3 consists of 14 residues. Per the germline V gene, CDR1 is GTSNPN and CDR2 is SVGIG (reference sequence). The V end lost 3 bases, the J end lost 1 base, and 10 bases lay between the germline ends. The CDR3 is CAWSDGKSGNTIYF. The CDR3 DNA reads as TGTGCCTGGAGCGATGGGAAGTCTGGAAACACCATATATTTT.

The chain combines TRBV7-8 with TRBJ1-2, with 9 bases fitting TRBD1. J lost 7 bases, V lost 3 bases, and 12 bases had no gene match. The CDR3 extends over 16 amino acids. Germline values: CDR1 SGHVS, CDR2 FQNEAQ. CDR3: CASSFGTLGQGAGYTF. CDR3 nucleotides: TGTGCCAGCAGCTTTGGGACATTGGGACAGGGAGCTGGCTACACCTTC.

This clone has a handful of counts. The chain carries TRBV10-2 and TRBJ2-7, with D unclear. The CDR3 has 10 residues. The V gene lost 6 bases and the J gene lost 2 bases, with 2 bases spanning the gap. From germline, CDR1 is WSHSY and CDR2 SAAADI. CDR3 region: CASRTYEQYF. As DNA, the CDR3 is TGCGCCAGCAGAACCTACGAGCAGTACTTC.

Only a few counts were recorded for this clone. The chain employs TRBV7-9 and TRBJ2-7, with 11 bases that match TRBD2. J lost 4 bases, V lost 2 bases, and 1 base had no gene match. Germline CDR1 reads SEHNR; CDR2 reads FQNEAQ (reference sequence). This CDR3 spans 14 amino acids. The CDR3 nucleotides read TGTGCCAGCAGCTTAACTAGCGGGGGATACGAGCAGTACTTC. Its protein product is CASSLTSGGYEQYF.

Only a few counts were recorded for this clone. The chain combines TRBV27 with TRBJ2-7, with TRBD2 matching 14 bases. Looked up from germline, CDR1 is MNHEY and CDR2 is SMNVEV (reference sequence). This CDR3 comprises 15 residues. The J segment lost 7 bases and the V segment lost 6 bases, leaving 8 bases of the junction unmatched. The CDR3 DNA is TGTGCCAGCAGCCAGGGACTAGCGGGAGCGGGTGAGCAGTACTTC. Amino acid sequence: CASSQGLAGAGEQYF.

CDR3 nucleotides: TGTGCCAGCAGACAACAGGGGAAAACTGGAAACACCATATATTTT. It specifies CASRQQGKTGNTIYF. The gene calls are TRBV2 and TRBJ1-3, with TRBD1 matching 7 bases. The germline V gene encodes CDR1 SNHLY and CDR2 FYNNEI. Losses at the gene ends were 6 bases for V and 2 bases for J; bases not matched to a gene: 7. CDR3 length: 15 amino acids.

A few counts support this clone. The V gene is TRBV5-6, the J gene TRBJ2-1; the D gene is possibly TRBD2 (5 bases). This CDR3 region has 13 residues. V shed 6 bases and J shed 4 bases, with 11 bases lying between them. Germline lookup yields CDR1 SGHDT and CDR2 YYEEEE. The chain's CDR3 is CASKWTVYNEQFF. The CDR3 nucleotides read TGTGCCAGCAAGTGGACTGTTTACAATGAGCAGTTCTTC. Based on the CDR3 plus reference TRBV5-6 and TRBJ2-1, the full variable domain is DAGVTQSPTHLIKTRGQQVTLRCSPKSGHDTVSWYQQALGQGPQFIFQYYEEEERQRGNFPDRFSGHQFPNYSSELNVNALLLGDSALYLCASKWTVYNEQFFGPGTRLTVL.

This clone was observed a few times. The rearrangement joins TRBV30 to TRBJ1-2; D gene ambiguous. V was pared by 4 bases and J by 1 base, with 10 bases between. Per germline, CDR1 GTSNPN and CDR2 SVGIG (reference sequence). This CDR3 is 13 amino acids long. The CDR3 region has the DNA TGTGCCTGGACGCGGACCTTTAACTATGGCTACACCTTC. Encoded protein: CAWTRTFNYGYTF.

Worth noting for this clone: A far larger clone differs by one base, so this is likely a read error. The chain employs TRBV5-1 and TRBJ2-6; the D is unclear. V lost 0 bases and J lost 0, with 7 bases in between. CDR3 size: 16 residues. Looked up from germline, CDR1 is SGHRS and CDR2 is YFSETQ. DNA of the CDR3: TGCGCCAGCAGCTTGGCGAGTATCTCTGGGGCCAACGTCCTGACTTTC. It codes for CASSLASISGANVLTF.

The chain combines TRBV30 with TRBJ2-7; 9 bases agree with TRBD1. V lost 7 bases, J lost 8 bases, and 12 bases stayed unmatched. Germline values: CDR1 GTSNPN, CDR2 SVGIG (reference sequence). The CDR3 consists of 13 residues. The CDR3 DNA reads TGTGCCTCCGCACCGGGACAGGGAGTGAAGCAGTACTTC. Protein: CASAPGQGVKQYF. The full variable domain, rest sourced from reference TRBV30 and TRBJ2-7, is SQTIHQWPATLVQPVGSPLSLECTVEGTSNPNLYWYRQAAGRGLQLLFYSVGIGQISSEVPQNLSASRPQDRQFILSSKKLLLSDSGFYLCASAPGQGVKQYFGPGTRLTVT.

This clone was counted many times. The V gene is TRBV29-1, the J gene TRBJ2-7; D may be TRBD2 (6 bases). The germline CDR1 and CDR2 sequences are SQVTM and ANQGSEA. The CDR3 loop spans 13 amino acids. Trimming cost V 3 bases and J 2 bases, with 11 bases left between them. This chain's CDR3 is CSVEGGGTYEQYF. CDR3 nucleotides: TGCAGCGTTGAGGGAGGCGGGACCTACGAGCAGTACTTC.